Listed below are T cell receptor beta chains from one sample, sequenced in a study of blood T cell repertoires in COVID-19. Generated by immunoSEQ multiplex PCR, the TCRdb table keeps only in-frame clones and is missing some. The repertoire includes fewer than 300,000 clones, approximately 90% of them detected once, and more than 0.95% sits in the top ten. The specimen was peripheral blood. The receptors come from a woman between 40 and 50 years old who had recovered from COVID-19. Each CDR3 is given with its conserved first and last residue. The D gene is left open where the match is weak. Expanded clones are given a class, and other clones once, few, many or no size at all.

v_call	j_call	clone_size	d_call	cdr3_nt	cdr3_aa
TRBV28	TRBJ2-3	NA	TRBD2	TGTGCCAGCAGTTCCAGGGCGGGAGGTTTGAGCCCAGATACGCAGTATTTT	CASSSRAGGLSPDTQYF
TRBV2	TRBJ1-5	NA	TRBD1	TGTGCCAGCAGCCTACAGGGGACGGGTCAGCCCCAGCATTTT	CASSLQGTGQPQHF
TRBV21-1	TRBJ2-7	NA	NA	TGTGCCACCCCCCCCAGGGGAGGACTAGCCCTCGAGCAGTACTTC	CATPPRGGLALEQYF
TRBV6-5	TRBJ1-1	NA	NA	TGTGCCAGCAGCCCGGCGGTGAACACTGAAGCTTTCTTT	CASSPAVNTEAFF
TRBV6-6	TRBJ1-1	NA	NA	TGTGCCAGCAGTTACTCGTCCCGCCTGAGCCCTGAAGCTTTCTTT	CASSYSSRLSPEAFF
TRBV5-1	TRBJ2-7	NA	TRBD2	TGCGCCAGCAGCTGGCGGGAGGGCCGGGCCCTCTACGAGCAGTACTTC	CASSWREGRALYEQYF
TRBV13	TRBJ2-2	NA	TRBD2	TGTGCCAGCAGCTTAGGGCTAGCGGACGTCAGGGGGGAGCTGTTTTTT	CASSLGLADVRGELFF
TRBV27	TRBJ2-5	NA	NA	TGTGCCAGCAGTTTATCGGCCGGAGGGGAGACCCAGTACTTC	CASSLSAGGETQYF
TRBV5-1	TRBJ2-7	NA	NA	TGCGCCAGCAGCTTGGCCGGGAAAGGCTACGAGCAGTACTTC	CASSLAGKGYEQYF
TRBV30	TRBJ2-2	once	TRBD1	TGTGCCTCCCAGGGGGCGAACACCGGGGAGCTGTTTTTT	CASQGANTGELFF
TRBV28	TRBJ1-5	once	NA	TGTGCCAGCAGCCACCGGGGGGGTCTGGGGTACAATCAGCCCCAGCATTTT	CASSHRGGLGYNQPQHF
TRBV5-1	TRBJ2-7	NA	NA	TGCGCCAGCAGCTTGGGATGGGAAGGGGTGGCCTACGAGCAGTACTTC	CASSLGWEGVAYEQYF
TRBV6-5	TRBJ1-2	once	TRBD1	TGTGCCAGCAAGAGACAGGGGCGGCACTATGGCTACACCTTC	CASKRQGRHYGYTF
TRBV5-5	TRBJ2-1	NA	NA	TGTGCCAGCAGCTTGGGGCTAGCAGGAGTGGATGAGCAGTTCTTC	CASSLGLAGVDEQFF
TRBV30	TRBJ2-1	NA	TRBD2	TGTGCCTGGAGTCGGGGCGGGAGCTCCTACAATGAGCAGTTCTTC	CAWSRGGSSYNEQFF
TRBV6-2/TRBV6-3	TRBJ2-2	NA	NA	TGTGCCAGCAGTTACAGGGGATTACTGAACACCGGGGAGCTGTTTTTT	CASSYRGLLNTGELFF
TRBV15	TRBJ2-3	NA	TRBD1	TGTGCCACCAGCAGAGATAGGGGACAGGGCGGCCCAGGACACAGAGATACGCAGTATTTT	CATSRDRGQGGPGHRDTQYF
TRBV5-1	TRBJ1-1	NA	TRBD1	TGCGCCAGCAGCCCGCGGGACAGGGCGAGAGGGACTGAAGCTTTCTTT	CASSPRDRARGTEAFF
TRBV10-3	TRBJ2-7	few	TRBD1	TGTGCCATCAGAACGACAGGGGAGAGCTCCTACGAGCAGTACTTC	CAIRTTGESSYEQYF
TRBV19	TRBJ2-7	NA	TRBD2	TGTGCCAGTAGCCAAGGCCTAGCGGGAGGGCCGTCGTACGAGCAGTACTTC	CASSQGLAGGPSYEQYF
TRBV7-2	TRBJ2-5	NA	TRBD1	TGTGCCAGCAGCTTAGAGACAGGGCAAGCTTGGGCCCAGTACTTC	CASSLETGQAWAQYF
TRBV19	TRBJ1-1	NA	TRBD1	TGTGCCAGTAGTATAGGAGGGGGCGGGAACACTGAAGCTTTCTTT	CASSIGGGGNTEAFF
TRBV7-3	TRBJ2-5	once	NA	TGTGCCAGCAGCTTAAGGGCAGGGGAGACCCAGTACTTC	CASSLRAGETQYF
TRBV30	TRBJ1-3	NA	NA	TGTGCCTGGACGATGTCGGGCTCTGGAAACACCATATATTTT	CAWTMSGSGNTIYF
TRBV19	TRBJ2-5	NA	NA	TGTGCCACCAAGCCCCGGGGGAGGGAGACCCAGTACTTC	CATKPRGRETQYF
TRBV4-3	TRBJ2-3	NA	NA	TGCGCCAGCAGTTGGCGGGACGGGGTCACAGATACGCAGTATTTT	CASSWRDGVTDTQYF
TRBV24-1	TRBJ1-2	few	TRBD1	TGTGCCACCAGTGATCCCGGAGGGACAGGGCATGGCTACACCTTC	CATSDPGGTGHGYTF
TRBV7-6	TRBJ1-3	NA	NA	TGTGCCAGCAGCTTAGCCTCTCTGGGGGCCCGGGACACCATATATTTT	CASSLASLGARDTIYF
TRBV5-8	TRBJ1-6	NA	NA	TGTGCCAGCAGCCCGGAGGAGGCAGGATCCCTCCACTTT	CASSPEEAGSLHF
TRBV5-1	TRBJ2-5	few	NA	TGCGCCAGCAGCACCGCTGGGGGCTGGGAGACCCAGTACTTC	CASSTAGGWETQYF
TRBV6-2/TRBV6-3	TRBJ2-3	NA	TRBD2	TGTGCCAGCAGTTACTCGTGGGGCGGGAGTCCCCCCGGCCAGGATACGCAGTATTTT	CASSYSWGGSPPGQDTQYF
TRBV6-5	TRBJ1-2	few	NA	TGTGCCAGCAGGGCCTATGGCTACACCTTC	CASRAYGYTF
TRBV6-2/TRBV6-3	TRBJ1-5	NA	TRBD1	TGTGCCAGCAGCCACGGACAGGGGGTAGTTCAGCCCCAGCATTTT	CASSHGQGVVQPQHF
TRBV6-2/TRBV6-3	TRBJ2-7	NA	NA	TGTGCCAGCAGTTACAGTCCGGGACTCGGCTACGAGCAGTACTTC	CASSYSPGLGYEQYF
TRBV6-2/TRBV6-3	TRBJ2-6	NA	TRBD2	TGTGCCAGCAGTTACTCAGAACCCACTAGCGCCAGTCTTTACGTCCTGACTTTC	CASSYSEPTSASLYVLTF
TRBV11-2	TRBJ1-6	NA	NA	TGTGCCAGCACCCAGGGGCTCCCGTCCTATAGGGATTCACCCCTCCACTTT	CASTQGLPSYRDSPLHF
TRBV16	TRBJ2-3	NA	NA	TGTGCCAGCAGCCAATCCCGTCACGGAGATACGCAGTATTTT	CASSQSRHGDTQYF
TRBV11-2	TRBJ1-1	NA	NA	TGTGCCAGCAGCTCCCGTACAGGGACTGAAGCTTTCTTT	CASSSRTGTEAFF
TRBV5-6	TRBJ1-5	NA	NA	TGTGCCAGCAGCCGCCTCGGGGGCAATCAGCCCCAGCATTTT	CASSRLGGNQPQHF
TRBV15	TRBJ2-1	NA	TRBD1	TGTGCCACCAACCGAGACAGGGGCCTGTACAATGAGCAGTTCTTC	CATNRDRGLYNEQFF
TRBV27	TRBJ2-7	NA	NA	TGTGCCAGCAAGGGGGGGCACTACGAGCAGTACTTC	CASKGGHYEQYF
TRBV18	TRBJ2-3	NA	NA	TGTGCCAGCTCACCCAGGGCAGCTAGCACAGATACGCAGTATTTT	CASSPRAASTDTQYF
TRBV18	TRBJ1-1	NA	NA	TGTGCCAGCTCACCCTCAGTGAACACTGAAGCTTTCTTT	CASSPSVNTEAFF
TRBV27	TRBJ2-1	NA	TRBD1	TGTGCCAGCAGTCCCTGGGTCGGGACAGGGCTCCATGAGCAGTTCTTC	CASSPWVGTGLHEQFF
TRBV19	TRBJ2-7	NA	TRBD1	TGTGCCAGTAGTAAAGGGACAGGTTCCCTCCCCTACGAGCAGTACTTC	CASSKGTGSLPYEQYF
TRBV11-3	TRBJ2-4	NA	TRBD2	TGTGCCAGCAGCCCACCGGGCGTGGGGGGGGCCAAAAACATTCAGTACTTC	CASSPPGVGGAKNIQYF
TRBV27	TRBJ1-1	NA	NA	TGTGCCAGCAGTCCCCGGGGGGTGTCGGGAATGAACACTGAAGCTTTCTTT	CASSPRGVSGMNTEAFF
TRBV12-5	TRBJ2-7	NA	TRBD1	TGTGCTAGTGGTTTTGGGACAGACTACGAGCAGTACTTC	CASGFGTDYEQYF
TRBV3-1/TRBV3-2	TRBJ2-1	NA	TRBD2	TGTGCCAGCAGCCAACGCCTGGGACTAGCGGGGATCTACAATGAGCAGTTCTTC	CASSQRLGLAGIYNEQFF
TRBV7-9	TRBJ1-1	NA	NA	TGTGCCAGCAGAGACGGGATGAACACTGAAGCTTTCTTT	CASRDGMNTEAFF
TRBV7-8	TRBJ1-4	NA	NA	TGTGCCAGCAGCTCCAAACCCGGGACATGGGGTGAAAAACTGTTTTTT	CASSSKPGTWGEKLFF
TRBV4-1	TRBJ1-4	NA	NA	TGCGCCAGCAGCCCCCGACAGACCGCTGAAAAACTGTTTTTT	CASSPRQTAEKLFF